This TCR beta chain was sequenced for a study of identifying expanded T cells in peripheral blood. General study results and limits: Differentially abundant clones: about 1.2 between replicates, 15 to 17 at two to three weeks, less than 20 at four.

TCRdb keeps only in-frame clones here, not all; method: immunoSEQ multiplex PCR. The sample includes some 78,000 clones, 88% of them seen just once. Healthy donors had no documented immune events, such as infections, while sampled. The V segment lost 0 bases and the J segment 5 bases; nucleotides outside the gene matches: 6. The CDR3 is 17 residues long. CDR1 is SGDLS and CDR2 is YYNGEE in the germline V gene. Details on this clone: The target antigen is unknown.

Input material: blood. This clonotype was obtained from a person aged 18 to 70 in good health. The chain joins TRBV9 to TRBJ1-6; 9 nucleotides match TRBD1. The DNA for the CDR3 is TGTGCCAGCAGCGTAGCCCCCGGGACAGGGAATAATTCACCCCTCCACTTT. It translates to CASSVAPGTGNNSPLHF. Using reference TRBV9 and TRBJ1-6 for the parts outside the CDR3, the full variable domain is DSGVTQTPKHLITATGQRVTLRCSPRSGDLSVYWYQQSLDQGLQFLIQYYNGEERAKGNILERFSAQQFPDLHSELNLSSLELGDSALYFCASSVAPGTGNNSPLHFGNGTRLTVT.